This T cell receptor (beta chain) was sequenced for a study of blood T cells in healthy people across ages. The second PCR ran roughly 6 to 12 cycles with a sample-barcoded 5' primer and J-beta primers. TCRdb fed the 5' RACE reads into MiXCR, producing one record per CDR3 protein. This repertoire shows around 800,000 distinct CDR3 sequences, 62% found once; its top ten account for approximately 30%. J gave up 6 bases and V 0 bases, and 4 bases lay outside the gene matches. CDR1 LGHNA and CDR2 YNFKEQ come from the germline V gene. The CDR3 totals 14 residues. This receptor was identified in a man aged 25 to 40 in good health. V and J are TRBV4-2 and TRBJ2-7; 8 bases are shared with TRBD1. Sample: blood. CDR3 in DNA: TGTGCCAGCAGCCAAGAGGACAGGGTATTCGAGCAGTACTTC. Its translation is CASSQEDRVFEQYF.